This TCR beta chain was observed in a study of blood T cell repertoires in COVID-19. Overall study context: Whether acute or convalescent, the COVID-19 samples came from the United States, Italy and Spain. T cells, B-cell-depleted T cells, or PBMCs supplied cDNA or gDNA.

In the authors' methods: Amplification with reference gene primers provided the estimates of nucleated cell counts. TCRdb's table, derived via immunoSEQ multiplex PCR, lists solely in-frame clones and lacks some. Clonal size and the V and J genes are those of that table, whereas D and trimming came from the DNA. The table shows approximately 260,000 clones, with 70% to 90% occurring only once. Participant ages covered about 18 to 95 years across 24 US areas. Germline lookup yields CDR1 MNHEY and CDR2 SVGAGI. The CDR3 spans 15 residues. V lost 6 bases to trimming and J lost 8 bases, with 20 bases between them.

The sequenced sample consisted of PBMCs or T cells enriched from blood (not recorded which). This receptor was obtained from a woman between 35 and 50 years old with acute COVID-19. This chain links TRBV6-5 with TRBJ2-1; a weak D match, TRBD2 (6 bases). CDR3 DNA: TGTGCCAGCAGCCAACTAGCAGGAGAGGCGGATGAGCAGTTCTTC. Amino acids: CASSQLAGEADEQFF.